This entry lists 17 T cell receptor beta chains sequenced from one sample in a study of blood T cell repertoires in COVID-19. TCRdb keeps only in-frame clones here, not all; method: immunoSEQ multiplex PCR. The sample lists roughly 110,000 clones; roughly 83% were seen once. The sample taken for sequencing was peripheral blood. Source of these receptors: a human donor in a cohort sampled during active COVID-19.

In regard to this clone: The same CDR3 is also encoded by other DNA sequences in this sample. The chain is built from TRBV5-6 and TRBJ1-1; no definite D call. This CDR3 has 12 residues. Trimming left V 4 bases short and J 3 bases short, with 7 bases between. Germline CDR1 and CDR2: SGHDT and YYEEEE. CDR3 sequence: CASSRRDTEAFF. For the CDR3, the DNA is TGTGCCAGCAGCCGACGGGACACTGAAGCTTTCTTT.

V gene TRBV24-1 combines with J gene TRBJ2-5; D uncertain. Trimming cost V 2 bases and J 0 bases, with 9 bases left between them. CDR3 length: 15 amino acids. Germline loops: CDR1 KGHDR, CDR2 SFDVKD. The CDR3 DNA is TGTGCCACCAGTGATTCCTCCGGGTACCAAGAGACCCAGTACTTC. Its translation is CATSDSSGYQETQYF.

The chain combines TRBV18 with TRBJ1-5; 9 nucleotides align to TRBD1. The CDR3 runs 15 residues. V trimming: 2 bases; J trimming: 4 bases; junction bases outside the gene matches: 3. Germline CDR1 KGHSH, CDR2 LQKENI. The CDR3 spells CASSPNRGQNQPQHF. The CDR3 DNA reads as TGTGCCAGCTCACCAAACAGGGGGCAGAATCAGCCCCAGCATTTT.

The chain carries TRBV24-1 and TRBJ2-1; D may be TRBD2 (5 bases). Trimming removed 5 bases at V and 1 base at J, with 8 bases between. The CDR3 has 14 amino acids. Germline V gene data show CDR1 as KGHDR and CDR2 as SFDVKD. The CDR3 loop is CATSGGSSYNEQFF. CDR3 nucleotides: TGTGCCACCAGTGGAGGGAGTTCCTACAATGAGCAGTTCTTC.

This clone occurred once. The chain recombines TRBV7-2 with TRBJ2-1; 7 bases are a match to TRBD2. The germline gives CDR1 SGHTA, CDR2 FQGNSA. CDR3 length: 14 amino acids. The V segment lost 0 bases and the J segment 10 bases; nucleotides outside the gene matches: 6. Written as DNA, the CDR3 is TGTGCCAGCAGCTTAGCGCGGGAGCGACGCGAGCAGTTCTTC. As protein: CASSLARERREQFF.

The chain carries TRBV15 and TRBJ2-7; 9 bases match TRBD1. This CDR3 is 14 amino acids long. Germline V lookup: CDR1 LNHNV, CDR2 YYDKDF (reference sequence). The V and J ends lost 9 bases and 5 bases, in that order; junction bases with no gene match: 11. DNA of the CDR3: TGTGCCACGACCCGGGACAGGGTGTTCGACGAGCAGTACTTC. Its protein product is CATTRDRVFDEQYF. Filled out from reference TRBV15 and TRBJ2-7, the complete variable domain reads DAMVIQNPRYQVTQFGKPVTLSCSQTLNHNVMYWYQQKSSQAPKLLFHYYDKDFNNEADTPDNFQSRRPNTSFCFLDIRSPGLGDTAMYLCATTRDRVFDEQYFGPGTRLTVT.

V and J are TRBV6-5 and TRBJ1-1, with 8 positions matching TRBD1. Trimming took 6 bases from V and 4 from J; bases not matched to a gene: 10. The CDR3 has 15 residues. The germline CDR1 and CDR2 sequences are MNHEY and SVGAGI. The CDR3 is CASRKDRAMGTEAFF. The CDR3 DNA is TGTGCCAGCAGAAAGGACAGGGCAATGGGCACTGAAGCTTTCTTT.

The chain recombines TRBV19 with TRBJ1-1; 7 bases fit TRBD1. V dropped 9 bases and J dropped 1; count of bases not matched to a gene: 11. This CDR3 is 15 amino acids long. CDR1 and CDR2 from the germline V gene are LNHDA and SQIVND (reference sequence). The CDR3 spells CASMTGTGGNTEAFF. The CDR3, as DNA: TGTGCCAGCATGACAGGGACTGGTGGGAACACTGAAGCTTTCTTT. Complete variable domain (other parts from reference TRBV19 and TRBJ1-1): DGGITQSPKYLFRKEGQNVTLSCEQNLNHDAMYWYRQDPGQGLRLIYYSQIVNDFQKGDIAEGYSVSREKKESFPLTVTSAQKNPTAFYLCASMTGTGGNTEAFFGQGTRLTVV.

Here the CDR3 DNA reads TGTGCCAGCAGTTTGAAGACAGGGGATAACTATGGCTACACCTTC. This translates into CASSLKTGDNYGYTF. The chain joins TRBV27 to TRBJ1-2, with TRBD1 identical over 8 bases. This CDR3 is 15 amino acids long. Germline V gene lookup returns CDR1 MNHEY and CDR2 SMNVEV (reference sequence). Germline trimming cut 3 bases from V and 1 base from J; bases unmatched to any gene: 4.

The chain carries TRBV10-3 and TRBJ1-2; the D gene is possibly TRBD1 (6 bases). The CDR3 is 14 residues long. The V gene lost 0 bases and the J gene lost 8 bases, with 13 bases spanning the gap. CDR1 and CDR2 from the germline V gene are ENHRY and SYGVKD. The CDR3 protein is CAISESAGDDGYTF. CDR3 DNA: TGTGCCATCAGTGAGTCTGCAGGGGACGACGGCTACACCTTC.

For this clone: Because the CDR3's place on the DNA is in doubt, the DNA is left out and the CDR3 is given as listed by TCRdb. The CDR3 sequence: CASSDPLWEAFF. The gene calls are TRBV6-1 and TRBJ1-1. The CDR3 length equals 12 residues, ends included. In germline, CDR1 is MNHNS, CDR2 SASEGT.

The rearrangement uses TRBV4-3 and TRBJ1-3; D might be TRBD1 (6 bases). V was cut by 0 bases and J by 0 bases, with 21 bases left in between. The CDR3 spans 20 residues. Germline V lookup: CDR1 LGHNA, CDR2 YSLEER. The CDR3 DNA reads TGCGCCAGCAGCCAAGATTACTCTTCGGGGGGCCCCTACTCTGGAAACACCATATATTTT. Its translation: CASSQDYSSGGPYSGNTIYF.

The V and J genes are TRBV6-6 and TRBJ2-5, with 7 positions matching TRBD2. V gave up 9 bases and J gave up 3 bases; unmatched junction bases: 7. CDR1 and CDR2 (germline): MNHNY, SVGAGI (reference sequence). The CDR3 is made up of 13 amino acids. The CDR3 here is CASAFAGEETQYF. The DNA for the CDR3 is TGTGCCAGTGCGTTTGCGGGAGAAGAGACCCAGTACTTC.

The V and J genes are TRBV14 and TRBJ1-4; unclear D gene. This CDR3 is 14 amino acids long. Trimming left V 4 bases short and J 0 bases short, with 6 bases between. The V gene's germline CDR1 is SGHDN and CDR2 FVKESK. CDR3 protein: CASSPRATNEKLFF. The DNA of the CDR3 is TGTGCCAGCAGCCCGAGAGCAACTAATGAAAAACTGTTTTTT.

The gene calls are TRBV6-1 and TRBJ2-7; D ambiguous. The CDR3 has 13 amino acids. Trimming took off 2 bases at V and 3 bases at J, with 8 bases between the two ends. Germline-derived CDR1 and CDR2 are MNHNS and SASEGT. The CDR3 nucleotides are TGTGCCAGCAGTGAACCCCCGGTCTACGAGCAGTACGTC. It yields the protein CASSEPPVYEQYV.

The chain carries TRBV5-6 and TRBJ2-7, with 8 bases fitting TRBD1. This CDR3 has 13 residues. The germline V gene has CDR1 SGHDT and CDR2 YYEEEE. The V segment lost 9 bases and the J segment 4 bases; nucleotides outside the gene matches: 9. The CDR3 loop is CATKDRGAYEQYF. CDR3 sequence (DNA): TGTGCCACAAAAGACAGGGGTGCATACGAGCAGTACTTC.

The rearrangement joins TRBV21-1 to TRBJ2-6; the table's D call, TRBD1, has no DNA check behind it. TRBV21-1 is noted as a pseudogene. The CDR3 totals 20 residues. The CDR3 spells CASSKVTWDTEDSGANVLTF. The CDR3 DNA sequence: TGTGCCAGCAGCAAAGTGACCTGGGACACCGAGGACTCTGGGGCCAACGTCCTGACTTTC.